Listed below are T cell receptor beta chains from one sample, sequenced in a study of blood T cell repertoires in COVID-19. Clones were read by immunoSEQ multiplex PCR, and TCRdb kept only the in-frame ones, dropping some. Among some 150,000 clones listed, about nine tenths were seen once. The sequenced sample was peripheral blood. These receptors were taken from a human donor in a cohort sampled during active COVID-19. The CDR3 runs from the conserved cysteine through the conserved F or W. Each record gives: D gene, CDR3 length, J gene, clone size, V gene, CDR3 DNA, CDR3 protein. The D gene is left open where the match is weak. Clone size is stated in some rows and not others, as once, few, many or a class when expanded.

>TRBD2|15|TRBJ2-1|NA|TRBV2
TGTGCCAGCAGTTCGACTAGCGGGACCTACAATGAGCAGTTCTTC
CASSSTSGTYNEQFF
>TRBD2|12|TRBJ2-7|NA|TRBV5-5
TGTGCCAGCAGCTTAGAGGGACTAGCGTCTCACTTC
CASSLEGLASHF
>NA|14|TRBJ1-5|NA|TRBV7-8
TGTGCCAGCAGCTTAGCCCCTCCCCGGGAGCCCCAGCATTTT
CASSLAPPREPQHF
>TRBD1|14|TRBJ2-7|NA|TRBV19
TGTGCCAGTAGTCTCAGGACAGGGGGCTACGAGCAGTACTTC
CASSLRTGGYEQYF
>NA|16|TRBJ2-1|NA|TRBV25-1
TGTGCCAGCAGTGAATCTTTCCCGGGCTCCTACAATGAGCAGTTCTTC
CASSESFPGSYNEQFF
>NA|15|TRBJ1-1|NA|TRBV10-3
TGTGCCATCAGTGAGTCTGGGGAGCTAGACACTGAAGCTTTCTTT
CAISESGELDTEAFF
>NA|13|TRBJ2-5|NA|TRBV3-1/TRBV3-2
TGTGCCAGCAGCCGACGGGACTTGGAGACCCAGTACTTC
CASSRRDLETQYF
>NA|12|TRBJ2-7|NA|TRBV7-9
TGTGCCAGCAGCTCATTCCATTACGAGCAGTACTTC
CASSSFHYEQYF
>TRBD1|17|TRBJ1-1|NA|TRBV18
TGTGCCAGCTCACCACTAGGACAGGGAGCTAAGAACACTGAAGCTTTCTTT
CASSPLGQGAKNTEAFF
>TRBD1|14|TRBJ1-1|NA|TRBV4-3
TGCGCCAGCAGCCAATTGACAGGGGGCACTGAAGCTTTCTTT
CASSQLTGGTEAFF
>TRBD1|14|TRBJ2-7|NA|TRBV19
TGTGCCAGTAGTGACAGGGCAGATTCCTACGAGCAGTACTTC
CASSDRADSYEQYF
>NA|14|TRBJ1-5|NA|TRBV6-5
TGTGCCAGCAATGGACAGATATACAATCAGCCCCAGCATTTT
CASNGQIYNQPQHF
>TRBD1|16|TRBJ1-2|NA|TRBV19
TGTGCCAGTAGCTCCCACGGGACAGAAGATAACTATGGCTACACCTTC
CASSSHGTEDNYGYTF
>TRBD2|16|TRBJ2-1|NA|TRBV6-2/TRBV6-3
TGTGCCAGCAGTTACGGAGGCGGGAGGGCGACGGGTGAGCAGTTCTTC
CASSYGGGRATGEQFF
>TRBD1|13|TRBJ1-1|NA|TRBV5-1
TGCGCCAGCGGCCCCCGGACAGGGACTGAAGCTTTCTTT
CASGPRTGTEAFF
>NA|14|TRBJ1-2|NA|TRBV15
TGTGCCACCAGCAACGCCGCACAGACCTATGGCTACACCTTC
CATSNAAQTYGYTF
>TRBD1|16|TRBJ1-3|NA|TRBV4-1
TGCGCCAGCAGCCAAGCAGGGACAGCTACTGGAAACACCATATATTTT
CASSQAGTATGNTIYF
>TRBD2|14|TRBJ2-1|NA|TRBV2
TGTGCCAGCAGTGGGCTAGCGGGAGTTGTTGAGCAGTTCTTC
CASSGLAGVVEQFF
>NA|16|TRBJ2-6|NA|TRBV4-2
TGTGCCAGCAGCCAAGAACCAGGAACGGGGGCCAACGTCCTGACTTTC
CASSQEPGTGANVLTF
>TRBD1|15|TRBJ1-2|NA|TRBV11-2
TGTGCCAGCAGCTTACCTCACGACAGGGCGGCTGGCTACACCTTC
CASSLPHDRAAGYTF
>NA|15|TRBJ2-3|NA|TRBV2
TGTGCCAGCAGTCAACGGACACCTAGCACAGATACGCAGTATTTT
CASSQRTPSTDTQYF
>TRBD1|16|TRBJ2-1|once|TRBV5-6
TGTGCCAGCAGCTTAAACGTCAGGGGGCTAGACAATGAGCAGTTCTTC
CASSLNVRGLDNEQFF
>NA|17|TRBJ1-5|NA|TRBV27
TGTGCCAGCAGTTCGGGTGCGGGAAGCTATAGCAATCAGCCCCAGCATTTT
CASSSGAGSYSNQPQHF
>NA|16|TRBJ2-5|once|TRBV6-1
TGTGCCAGCAGTGAAAGGGCCAGGGTGGTGCAAGAGACCCAGTACTTC
CASSERARVVQETQYF
>NA|14|TRBJ2-2|NA|TRBV6-4
TGTGCCAGTAAGACAGGCCAAAACACCGGGGAGCTGTTTTTT
CASKTGQNTGELFF
>NA|14|TRBJ1-2|NA|TRBV27
TGTGCCAGCAGTATCAATAGGGGTGCAGACGGCTACACCTTC
CASSINRGADGYTF
>TRBD1|13|TRBJ1-5|NA|TRBV7-9
TGTGCCAGCACCGGGACAGGGAATCAGCCCCAGCATTTT
CASTGTGNQPQHF
>TRBD2|14|TRBJ2-1|NA|TRBV14
TGTGCCAGCAGCCAAGATAGCGGGACCCATGAGCAGTTCTTC
CASSQDSGTHEQFF
>NA|16|TRBJ2-7|NA|TRBV7-6
TGTGCCAGCAGCGTAGGGACTGCGCCCAGCTCCTACGAGCAGTACTTC
CASSVGTAPSSYEQYF
>TRBD2|12|TRBJ2-1|NA|TRBV4-1
TGCGCCAGCAATGGACTAGCGGGTGAGCAGTTCTTC
CASNGLAGEQFF
>NA|16|TRBJ1-2|NA|TRBV11-2
TGTGCCAGCAGCTCGACCTACAGGGTAGTAGAGGAGGGCTACACCTTC
CASSSTYRVVEEGYTF
>NA|15|TRBJ2-6|once|TRBV6-5
TGTGCCAGCTACGCTGCAGGGTCTGGGGCCAACGTCCTGACTTTC
CASYAAGSGANVLTF
>NA|16|TRBJ2-2|NA|TRBV4-2
TGTGCCAGCAGCCAAGACTCAGCGTTCTCTGCCGGGGAGCTGTTTTTT
CASSQDSAFSAGELFF
>TRBD1|16|TRBJ2-5|NA|TRBV18
TGTGCCAGCTCACCGCGGGACAGGGGGCGCAGGGAGACCCAGTACTTC
CASSPRDRGRRETQYF
>TRBD1|14|TRBJ1-6|NA|TRBV6-5
TGTGCCAGCAGCCCCCGGGACAGAAATTCACCCCTCCACTTT
CASSPRDRNSPLHF
>NA|14|TRBJ2-3|NA|TRBV5-1
TGCGCCAGCAGCGAGGTGGCGGGAAAAGATACGCAGTATTTT
CASSEVAGKDTQYF
>TRBD1|14|TRBJ2-1|NA|TRBV6-6
TGTGCCAGCAAGGGCGAGGGGGCTCGGGATGAGCAGTTCTTC
CASKGEGARDEQFF
>NA|18|TRBJ2-3|NA|TRBV3-1/TRBV3-2
TGTGCCACCACGATTTATATCGACATCTCCCGTGGGGGGGATACGCAGTATTTT
CATTIYIDISRGGDTQYF
>NA|16|TRBJ2-6|NA|TRBV11-2
TGTGCCAGCAGCTCAAGACAGTCTTTCGGGGCCAACGTCCTGACTTTC
CASSSRQSFGANVLTF
>NA|17|TRBJ1-6|few|TRBV28
TGTGCCAGCAGTGACCTTGCAAGGGGGTCCTATAATTCACCCCTCCACTTT
CASSDLARGSYNSPLHF
>NA|15|TRBJ2-3|NA|TRBV18
TGTGCCAGCTCACCAAGGGGAGGAGGCACAGATACGCAGTATTTT
CASSPRGGGTDTQYF
>TRBD2|15|TRBJ2-5|NA|TRBV7-2
TGTGCCAGCAGTTGGACTAGCGGGAGGGGGGAGACCCAGTACTTC
CASSWTSGRGETQYF
>NA|12|TRBJ1-2|NA|TRBV12-3/TRBV12-4
TGTGCCAGCAGACGACAGACCTATGGCTACACCTTC
CASRRQTYGYTF
>TRBD1|15|TRBJ1-1|NA|TRBV6-2/TRBV6-3
TGTGCCAGCAGTTCCCGGACAGGAAGGGGCACTGAAGCTTTCTTT
CASSSRTGRGTEAFF
>NA|13|TRBJ2-5|NA|TRBV27
TGTGCCAGCAGTTCACACCTCCAAGAGACCCAGTACTTC
CASSSHLQETQYF
>NA|14|TRBJ1-1|NA|TRBV27
TGTGCCACCTCGGGACTAACGGGTAGCACTGAAGCTTTCTTT
CATSGLTGSTEAFF
>TRBD2|19|TRBJ2-1|NA|TRBV4-3
TGCGCCAGCAGCCAAGAAGGGACTAGCGGGAGGGCGCGTAACAATGAGCAGTTCTTC
CASSQEGTSGRARNNEQFF
>NA|14|TRBJ1-5|once|TRBV27
TGTGCCAGCAGTCCCAGGACAGTCGATCAGCCCCAGCATTTT
CASSPRTVDQPQHF
>NA|18|TRBJ2-7|NA|TRBV4-1
TGCGCCAGCAGCCCCGATCCGACAGGGGTGGGGGGGACCTACGAGCAGTACTTC
CASSPDPTGVGGTYEQYF
>NA|13|TRBJ1-6|NA|TRBV28
TGTGCCAGCAGTTTATTCAGAAATTCACCCCTCCACTTT
CASSLFRNSPLHF
>NA|11|TRBJ1-1|once|TRBV20-1
TGCAGTGCTAAGGGGGACACTGAAGCTTTCTTT
CSAKGDTEAFF
>NA|13|TRBJ1-2|few|TRBV27
TGTGCCAGCAGGTTAGGCCCTAACTATGGCTACACCTTC
CASRLGPNYGYTF
>NA|18|TRBJ1-3|NA|TRBV28
TGTGCCAGCACCTTATTGGGGGGGGGCAGAATTGCTGGAAACACCATATATTTT
CASTLLGGGRIAGNTIYF
>TRBD1|13|TRBJ2-5|NA|TRBV6-2/TRBV6-3
TGTGCCAGCAGTACAGGGGTGGGGGAGACCCAGTACTTC
CASSTGVGETQYF
>NA|15|TRBJ1-5|NA|TRBV5-1
TGCGCCAGCAGCAGCCTAGGGAGGGCGGTGGATCCCCAGCATTTT
CASSSLGRAVDPQHF
>NA|16|TRBJ1-6|few|TRBV4-3
TGCGCCAGCAGCCAGGAACTAAGGACACTTAATTCACCCCTCCACTTT
CASSQELRTLNSPLHF
>NA|14|TRBJ2-1|NA|TRBV30
TGTGCCTGGGGTCGGGAGCGCTCCTACAATGAGCAGTTCTTC
CAWGRERSYNEQFF
>NA|13|TRBJ1-3|NA|TRBV12-3/TRBV12-4
TGTGCCAGCAGTAGACAGGTCGGAAACACCATATATTTT
CASSRQVGNTIYF
>NA|12|TRBJ2-7|NA|TRBV12-3/TRBV12-4
TGTGCCAGCAGCTACAGGGTTCACGAGCAGTACTTC
CASSYRVHEQYF